What follows describes a single T cell receptor (beta chain). Its specificity is unknown. TCRdb's table, derived via immunoSEQ multiplex PCR, lists solely in-frame clones and lacks some. The table records roughly 71,000 clones, over 70% of them present only once. With the ViraFEST assay, the study expanded antigen-specific CD4+ T cells using viral peptide pools, then sequenced them. Culture proceeded for 10 days, and CD4+ T cells were then isolated. The participants, recipients of two vaccine doses, got either BNT162b2 or mRNA-1273. Nucleocapsid antibodies stayed negative before and after vaccination, showing no earlier SARS-CoV-2 infection. Wells each received 1.8 million or so PBMC, cultured with approximately 9.7 IU/ml IL-2 and around 10 ug/ml peptides. The data originate from a study of vaccination effects on CD4 cells after COVID-19. Turning to the study itself: Post-vaccine samples followed the second dose by a median of 72 days. Broader study findings: Late post-vaccination, clones induced by infection and those induced by vaccine underwent marked clonal contraction.

The starting material was CD4+ T cells from PBMCs cultured with HCoV-229E spike peptides, obtained after COVID-19 vaccination. The sequence was obtained from a human donor who received a COVID-19 vaccine.

Here the CDR3 reads CASSLTGGTGRTGELFF. DNA of the CDR3: TGTGCCAGCAGCTTAACGGGCGGGACAGGGCGCACCGGGGAGCTGTTTTTT. The chain couples TRBV7-3 to TRBJ2-2, with 9 bases lining up with TRBD1. Germline values: CDR1 SGHTA, CDR2 FQGTGA. V lost 0 bases and J lost 4; bases outside the gene matches: 6. The CDR3 covers 17 residues.